A single TCR beta chain is shown here with its context. The germline gene is not matched at one end of the junction; a read error may be the cause. The second PCR ran about 6 to 11 cycles with a sample-barcoded 5' primer and J-beta primers. TCRdb ran MiXCR on the 5' RACE reads and lists one entry per CDR3 protein. The table lists around 1,700,000 distinct CDR3 sequences, 28% of them singletons, with over 7% in the top ten. These data originate in a study of blood T cells in healthy people across ages. Germline V CDR1 and CDR2: DFQATT, SNEGSKA (reference sequence). This CDR3 contains 11 residues. The genes are TRBV20-1 and TRBJ2-7; no clear D gene. The clonotype comes from a woman aged 25 to 39 in good health. The sample comprised blood. CDR3 loop: CSAGDPAEQYF. The CDR3, as DNA: TGCAGTGCTGGAGACCCCGCCGAGCAGTACTTC.